The 29 T cell receptor beta chains given below trace back to one sample, sequenced in a study of CD8 T cells in Susac syndrome. RNA in amounts of roughly 0.5 to 1 ug was reverse transcribed with random hexamers. Each CDR3 protein gets one entry after TCRdb re-called the immunoSEQ multiplex PCR reads with MiXCR. The sample carries about 140,000 distinct CDR3 sequences, approximately 95% recorded once. Material: CD8+ T cells from PBMCs. The receptor source for this set is a human donor in good health.

V gene TRBV27 combines with J gene TRBJ2-1; D not certain. Germline CDR1 MNHEY, CDR2 SMNVEV (reference sequence). The V and J ends lost 5 bases and 6 bases respectively, with 8 bases between them. This CDR3 region has 12 residues. The CDR3 loop reads CASSVSGNEQFF. As DNA, the CDR3 is TGTGCCAGCAGTGTTTCCGGCAATGAGCAGTTCTTC.

This chain uses TRBV27 with TRBJ2-7; TRBD1 matches at 8 bases. CDR1 is MNHEY and CDR2 is SMNVEV in the germline V gene (reference sequence). Losses at the gene ends were 8 bases for V and 5 bases for J; bases not matched to a gene: 8. There are 13 residues in the CDR3. The CDR3 bases are TGTGCCAGCGGTGGCAGGGGGCCCCACGAGCAGTACTTC. This sequence encodes CASGGRGPHEQYF.

Comments on this clonotype: The junction shows a germline mismatch at one end, possibly a read error. J is TRBJ2-3 and V is TRBV14; 7 bases align to TRBD1. The CDR3 runs 15 residues. Germline loops: CDR1 SGHDN, CDR2 FVKESK. The CDR3 DNA sequence: TGTGCCAGCAGTTCCGGGACAGTAATCACAGATATGCAGTATTTT. Encoded protein: CASSSGTVITDMQYF.

The chain links TRBV20-1 to TRBJ2-1, with D perhaps matching TRBD2 (5 bases). The length of the CDR3 is 15 residues. CDR1 DFQATT and CDR2 SNEGSKA come from the germline V gene (reference sequence). V shed 0 bases and J shed 6 bases, with 15 bases lying between them. The CDR3 DNA sequence: TGCAGTGCTAGAGATCCCGTCCGAGGGTTCAATGAGCAGTTCTTC. Its translation: CSARDPVRGFNEQFF.

V and J are TRBV9 and TRBJ2-7; D is ambiguous. There are 13 residues in the CDR3. Germline-derived CDR1 and CDR2 are SGDLS and YYNGEE. Trimming shortened V by 5 bases and J by 0 bases, and 9 bases separated the two germline ends. CDR3 bases: TGTGCCAGCAGATCCGAAGACTCCTACGAGCAGTACTTC. Amino acid sequence: CASRSEDSYEQYF.

This clonotype was observed a single time. This chain links TRBV14 with TRBJ2-3; 13 nucleotides line up with TRBD2. The CDR3 spans 20 residues. Trimming cost V 1 base and J 4 bases; bases outside gene matches: 14. The germline V gene encodes CDR1 SGHDN and CDR2 FVKESK. The DNA of the CDR3 is TGTGCCAGCAGCCAAGTAACTCTTCGCGGACTAGCGGGAGTCCCAGATACGCAGTATTTT. Protein: CASSQVTLRGLAGVPDTQYF.

This chain connects TRBV29-1 to TRBJ2-7; either TRBD1 or TRBD2 may fit D (5 bases each). CDR1 is SQVTM and CDR2 is ANQGSEA in the germline V gene. The CDR3 totals 10 residues. Trimming removed 5 bases from V and 9 bases from J, with 11 bases in between. CDR3 loop: CSVIGARQYF. The CDR3 DNA is TGCAGCGTTATCGGGGCCCGGCAGTACTTC.

The V gene is TRBV5-4, the J gene TRBJ2-2; TRBD1 might be the D (6 bases). V dropped 4 bases and J dropped 5 bases, with 12 bases sitting between them. The CDR3 has 14 residues. Germline CDR1 and CDR2: SGHNT and YYREEE (reference sequence). The CDR3 region is CASSPRTETGELFF. The CDR3 DNA reads as TGTGCCAGCAGCCCGCGGACAGAGACCGGGGAGCTGTTTTTT. The full variable domain, its missing parts supplied by reference TRBV5-4 and TRBJ2-2, is ETGVTQSPTHLIKTRGQQVTLRCSSQSGHNTVSWYQQALGQGPQFIFQYYREEENGRGNFPPRFSGLQFPNYSSELNVNALELDDSALYLCASSPRTETGELFFGEGSRLTVL.

CDR3 in amino acids: CASSQGQGDEQYF. The DNA for the CDR3 is TGTGCCAGCAGTCAGGGACAGGGTGACGAGCAGTACTTC. V gene TRBV6-6 combines with J gene TRBJ2-7; 9 nucleotides match TRBD1. The CDR3 contains 13 residues. V gave up 5 bases and J gave up 5 bases; unmatched junction bases: 4. Germline V gene data show CDR1 as MNHNY and CDR2 as SVGAGI (reference sequence).

The gene calls are TRBV27 and TRBJ1-2; D is undetermined. The CDR3 spans 13 residues. Germline V gene lookup returns CDR1 MNHEY and CDR2 SMNVEV (reference sequence). The V end lost 3 bases, the J end lost 2 bases, and 7 bases lay between the germline ends. CDR3 sequence reads: CASSFSYNYGYTF. CDR3 sequence (DNA): TGTGCCAGCAGTTTCTCTTACAACTATGGCTACACCTTC.

This clonotype appeared a single time. The V and J genes are TRBV29-1 and TRBJ2-1; 9 nucleotides line up with TRBD2. The CDR3 loop spans 11 amino acids. V shed 7 bases and J 10 bases; nucleotides not matched to a gene: 5. Germline V gene sequence: CDR1 SQVTM, CDR2 ANQGSEA. Here the CDR3 DNA reads TGCAGCGGTCGAGGACTAGCGGAGCAGTTCTTC. Its translation: CSGRGLAEQFF.

The rearrangement uses TRBV27 and TRBJ2-5; D possibly corresponds to TRBD2 (6 bases). The V gene's germline CDR1 is MNHEY and CDR2 SMNVEV (reference sequence). Trimming stripped 4 bases from V and 0 bases from J, with 18 bases between. The CDR3 has 17 residues. The CDR3 nucleotides are TGTGCCAGCAGTTATCGCTTAGCGGCACCTTACCAAGAGACCCAGTACTTC. This codes for CASSYRLAAPYQETQYF.

The chain couples TRBV27 to TRBJ2-3; 10 positions agree with TRBD2. Trimming removed 7 bases from V and 4 bases from J; junction bases left unmatched: 5. The V gene's germline CDR1 is MNHEY and CDR2 SMNVEV (reference sequence). The CDR3 consists of 14 residues. The CDR3 protein is CASTSGLAPDTQYF. CDR3 nucleotide sequence: TGTGCCAGCACTTCGGGACTAGCGCCAGATACGCAGTATTTT.

CDR3 nucleotide sequence: TGCAGTGCACCGCAGGGCCCCTACACCTTC. Translated, it gives CSAPQGPYTF. V and J are TRBV20-1 and TRBJ1-2, with a weak D call TRBD1 (5 bases). Per germline, CDR1 DFQATT and CDR2 SNEGSKA (reference sequence). V was cut by 6 bases and J by 10 bases, with 12 bases left in between. The CDR3 sequence is 10 residues long.

This clonotype is a singleton in its sample. The chain is built from TRBV28 and TRBJ2-7, with D possibly TRBD1 on 5 matching bases. The CDR3 sequence is 15 residues long. Germline V gene data show CDR1 as MDHEN and CDR2 as SYDVKM. V was clipped by 6 bases and J by 6 bases, with 21 bases between them. CDR3 amino acids: CASSPRVDRPTEQYF. Written as DNA, the CDR3 is TGTGCCAGCAGCCCACGCGTCGACAGACCTACCGAGCAGTACTTC.

The CDR3 DNA sequence: TGCAGCGTTGCACGCGGGGTCTCGAACACCGGGGAGCTGTTTTTT. This gives the protein CSVARGVSNTGELFF. The rearrangement links TRBV29-1 to TRBJ2-2; TRBD2 is a possible D gene (6 bases). Trimming pared 4 bases from V and 0 bases from J, leaving 12 bases between. Germline-derived CDR1 and CDR2 are SQVTM and ANQGSEA. The CDR3 consists of 15 residues.

This clonotype came up once. The chain is built from TRBV11-2 and TRBJ1-5; D remains unclear. The germline gives CDR1 SGHAT, CDR2 FQNNGV. Trimming removed 1 base at V and 4 bases at J, with 5 bases between. This CDR3 spans 13 amino acids. The CDR3 region is CASSLATNQPQHF. As DNA, the CDR3 is TGTGCCAGCAGCTTAGCCACGAATCAGCCCCAGCATTTT.

This CDR3 reads CASSTGTAPPEQYF. The CDR3 bases are TGTGCCAGCTCAACCGGGACAGCGCCTCCCGAGCAGTACTTC. This sequence joins TRBV18 and TRBJ2-7; TRBD1 matches at 7 bases. The ends lost 5 bases at V and 6 bases at J; junction bases unmatched: 10. In germline, CDR1 is KGHSH, CDR2 LQKENI. CDR3 length equals 14 residues.

The chain combines TRBV5-6 with TRBJ2-1; D is unclear. V gave up 0 bases and J gave up 0 bases, with 10 bases separating them. This CDR3 spans 16 amino acids. The germline V gene encodes CDR1 SGHDT and CDR2 YYEEEE. The chain's CDR3 is CASSLALESSYNEQFF. The DNA for the CDR3 is TGTGCCAGCAGCTTGGCCCTAGAAAGCTCCTACAATGAGCAGTTCTTC.

The J gene is TRBJ2-5, the V gene TRBV20-1, with D possibly matching TRBD2 (5 bases). The CDR3 sequence is 13 residues long. Germline V gene data show CDR1 as DFQATT and CDR2 as SNEGSKA (reference sequence). Between the trimmed V and J ends, which lost 6 bases and 2 bases, there was a span of 13 bases. CDR3 bases: TGCAGTGCCCGACTATTGGGGCAAGAGACCCAGTACTTC. Translated: CSARLLGQETQYF.

J is TRBJ1-1 and V is TRBV6-2 or TRBV6-3; tentative D call: TRBD1 (6 bases). V lost 10 bases, J lost 0 bases, and 18 bases lay in between. Germline CDR1 is MNHEY and CDR2 is SVGEGT. The CDR3 has 15 residues. The CDR3 protein is CATEGLQGLNTEAFF. DNA of the CDR3: TGTGCCACCGAAGGGCTACAGGGATTGAACACTGAAGCTTTCTTT.

The V call is TRBV29-1, the J call TRBJ2-7, with 12 bases aligning to TRBD1. The CDR3 runs to 14 residues. Per germline, CDR1 SQVTM and CDR2 ANQGSEA. V dropped 4 bases and J dropped 4; count of bases not matched to a gene: 5. The CDR3, as DNA: TGCAGCGTTGTGGGGGGACAGGGGGCATACGAGCAGTACTTC. It yields the protein CSVVGGQGAYEQYF.

V and J are TRBV12-3 or TRBV12-4 and TRBJ1-2; D ambiguous. The CDR3 runs to 12 residues. The V and J ends lost 6 bases and 6 bases respectively, with 11 bases between them. The CDR3 region is CASSFLLNGYTF. CDR3 nucleotide sequence: TGTGCCAGCAGCTTTCTTCTTAATGGCTACACCTTC.

The V gene is TRBV27, the J gene TRBJ1-5; 8 nucleotides align to TRBD1. With V trimmed by 5 bases and J by 6 bases, 6 bases remained unmatched. The CDR3 has 14 residues. CDR1 and CDR2 from the germline V gene are MNHEY and SMNVEV (reference sequence). The CDR3 is CASSERQGSQPQHF. In DNA, the CDR3 is TGTGCCAGCAGTGAAAGACAGGGGAGTCAGCCCCAGCATTTT.

V usage is TRBV12-3 or TRBV12-4 and J usage is TRBJ2-7; D might be TRBD1 or TRBD2, each matching 7 bases. V was trimmed by 6 bases and J by 7 bases, leaving 19 bases between them. The CDR3 sequence is 14 residues long. CDR3 loop: CASSKGRGLEEQYF. CDR3 nucleotide sequence: TGTGCCAGCAGCAAAGGGAGGGGGCTGGAAGAGCAGTACTTC.

V gene TRBV7-9 combines with J gene TRBJ2-5; no clear D. The germline V gene encodes CDR1 SEHNR and CDR2 FQNEAQ (reference sequence). The CDR3 is 12 amino acids. V lost 6 bases and J lost 2, with 7 bases in between. The CDR3 region is CASREQQETQYF. CDR3 DNA: TGTGCCAGCAGAGAACAACAAGAGACCCAGTACTTC.

The rearrangement uses TRBV13 and TRBJ2-5; 7 bases fit TRBD1. The CDR3 is 14 residues long. The V gene end was trimmed by 1 base and the J gene end by 5 bases; junction bases not matched to a gene: 4. The germline gives CDR1 PRHDT, CDR2 FYEKMQ (reference sequence). This CDR3 is CASSLARGQETQYF. The DNA of the CDR3 is TGTGCCAGCAGCTTAGCAAGGGGGCAGGAGACCCAGTACTTC.

The J gene is TRBJ1-5, the V gene TRBV19, with a tentative D call TRBD1 (6 bases). Trimming removed 2 bases at V and 5 bases at J, with 16 bases between. The CDR3 extends over 16 amino acids. Germline lookup yields CDR1 LNHDA and CDR2 SQIVND (reference sequence). CDR3 nucleotide sequence: TGTGCCAGTAGTATACTTCCCGGGCAGGGGCATCAGCCCCAGCATTTT. Protein sequence: CASSILPGQGHQPQHF.

The genes are TRBV11-2 and TRBJ2-1, with D hard to call. The CDR3 extends over 12 amino acids. Trimming removed 11 bases from V and 0 bases from J, with 8 bases in between. Germline assignment: CDR1 SGHAT and CDR2 FQNNGV. The CDR3 protein is CAVTTSYNEQFF. The CDR3 nucleotides are TGTGCCGTTACTACCTCCTACAATGAGCAGTTCTTC.